The 29 T cell receptor beta chains listed next were all sequenced from one sample in a study of T cells in Graves' hyperthyroidism and ophthalmopathy. Amplification yielded TCR beta CDR3 regions, with RNA transcripts as the source. The study used the HTBI primer set for a first-round RT-PCR of the TCR CDR3. TCRdb passed the multiplex PCR reads through MiXCR, listing each CDR3 protein once. The table shows about 270,000 distinct CDR3 sequences, with about 20% occurring only once. Material: blood. These receptors were obtained from a man aged 25-45 years with Graves' ophthalmopathy.

This clonotype was seen once. J is TRBJ2-1 and V is TRBV20-1, with 10 positions matching TRBD2. V lost 0 bases to trimming and J lost 6 bases; unmatched junction nucleotides: 5. This CDR3 region has 15 residues. CDR1 and CDR2 from the germline V gene are DFQATT and SNEGSKA (reference sequence). CDR3 bases: TGCAGTGCTAGAGATTTCGCTAGCGGGAGCAATGAGCAGTTCTTC. Protein product: CSARDFASGSNEQFF.

The chain employs TRBV28 and TRBJ2-7; TRBD1 is a possible D gene (5 bases). Germline V lookup: CDR1 MDHEN, CDR2 SYDVKM. The CDR3 covers 15 residues. V was cut by 3 bases and J by 0 bases, with 12 bases left in between. CDR3 sequence: CASSLGRVLSYEQYF. For the CDR3, the DNA is TGTGCCAGCAGTTTGGGCAGGGTACTCTCCTACGAGCAGTACTTC.

CDR3 nucleotide sequence: TGTGCCATCAGTGATTCGTTTATGAACACTGAAGCTTTCTTT. Translated: CAISDSFMNTEAFF. V and J are TRBV10-3 and TRBJ1-1; D gene uncertain. CDR3 length: 14 residues. Trimming cost V 3 bases and J 0 bases, with 8 bases left between them. Germline V CDR1 and CDR2: ENHRY, SYGVKD.

In this sample, this clonotype turned up a few times. This rearrangement joins TRBV19 to TRBJ2-2; TRBD1 is a possible D gene (6 bases). Trimming removed 3 bases at V and 3 bases at J, with 8 bases between. Germline V CDR1 and CDR2: LNHDA, SQIVND (reference sequence). The length of the CDR3 is 14 residues. CDR3 amino acids: CASSIKGDTGELFF. CDR3 coding DNA: TGTGCCAGTAGTATCAAGGGGGACACCGGGGAGCTGTTTTTT.

The chain carries TRBV10-3 and TRBJ1-5; D unclear. Per the germline V gene, CDR1 is ENHRY and CDR2 is SYGVKD. This CDR3 has 14 residues. The V and J ends lost 4 bases and 4 bases respectively, with 11 bases between them. CDR3 DNA: TGTGCCATCAGTGTCGGCGGGCGGAATCAGCCCCAGCATTTT. The encoded protein is CAISVGGRNQPQHF.

This chain connects TRBV5-8 to TRBJ1-6; 9 bases are shared with TRBD1. The CDR3 has 19 residues. CDR1 is SGHTS, CDR2 YDEGEE, per germline. With V trimmed by 0 bases and J by 1 base, 8 bases remained unmatched. CDR3 amino acids: CASSLEGQGARSYNSPLHF. The CDR3 DNA reads as TGTGCCAGCAGCTTGGAGGGACAGGGTGCCCGGTCCTATAATTCACCCCTCCACTTT.

The table lists this clonotype with a few counts. The chain combines TRBV20-1 with TRBJ2-3, with D hard to call. Germline CDR1 DFQATT, CDR2 SNEGSKA (reference sequence). The V gene lost 1 base and the J gene lost 1 base, with 12 bases spanning the gap. The CDR3 is made up of 15 amino acids. The chain's CDR3 is CSARVGASGTDTQYF. The CDR3, as DNA: TGCAGTGCTAGAGTAGGAGCGAGTGGCACAGATACGCAGTATTTT.

The chain links TRBV18 to TRBJ2-7; TRBD2 matches 7 bases. Losses at the gene ends were 4 bases for V and 0 bases for J; bases not matched to a gene: 6. CDR1 and CDR2 from the germline V gene are KGHSH and LQKENI. The CDR3 runs to 15 residues. The CDR3 reads CASSRAGESSYEQYF. CDR3 nucleotide sequence: TGTGCCAGCTCACGGGCGGGAGAGAGCTCCTACGAGCAGTACTTC.

The table lists this clonotype with a few counts. This chain connects TRBV18 to TRBJ1-3; tentatively, D is TRBD1 (5 bases). V was cut by 0 bases and J by 4 bases, with 10 bases left in between. From germline, CDR1 is KGHSH and CDR2 LQKENI. CDR3 length: 15 residues. CDR3 sequence: CASSPPARQGNTIYF. The CDR3 DNA reads as TGTGCCAGCTCACCACCGGCGCGACAGGGAAACACCATATATTTT.

With respect to this clonotype: One junction end does not reproduce the germline sequence, and a read error may be involved. V and J are TRBV4-1 and TRBJ1-4; D may be TRBD1 (6 bases). The germline V gene has CDR1 MGHRA and CDR2 YSYEKL. CDR3 length equals 14 residues. CDR3 DNA: TGTGCCAGCAGCCAAGGGGGGCTAGGGGAAAAACTGTTTTTT. It encodes CASSQGGLGEKLFF.

The rearrangement joins TRBV19 to TRBJ2-2; D is undetermined. The CDR3 covers 15 residues. The ends were cut back, 4 bases at V and 5 bases at J, with 14 bases in the middle. The germline V gene has CDR1 LNHDA and CDR2 SQIVND (reference sequence). The CDR3 here is CASSTPIDGTGELFF. The DNA for the CDR3 is TGTGCCAGTAGTACCCCCATTGATGGGACCGGGGAGCTGTTTTTT.

The rearrangement joins TRBV10-2 to TRBJ1-1, with 7 nucleotides matching TRBD1. The CDR3 is made up of 16 amino acids. The germline CDR1 and CDR2 sequences are WSHSY and SAAADI. Losses at the gene ends were 6 bases for V and 0 bases for J; bases not matched to a gene: 10. The CDR3 is CASRGANRGMNTEAFF. The CDR3 nucleotides are TGCGCCAGCAGAGGGGCAAACAGGGGCATGAACACTGAAGCTTTCTTT.

The chain carries TRBV30 and TRBJ2-2, with D perhaps assigned TRBD1 or TRBD2 (5 bases each). Germline values: CDR1 GTSNPN, CDR2 SVGIG (reference sequence). This CDR3 has 16 residues. Deletions cut 0 bases from V and 6 bases from J, with 17 bases between. CDR3 protein: CAWSVKGRGYAGELFF. In nucleotides, the CDR3 is TGTGCCTGGAGTGTAAAGGGGCGCGGGTACGCCGGGGAGCTGTTTTTT.

This clonotype has a count of ten or more. The chain carries TRBV9 and TRBJ2-2; no firm D call. The CDR3 totals 13 residues. V dropped 1 base and J dropped 5 bases, with 6 bases sitting between them. Germline loops: CDR1 SGDLS, CDR2 YYNGEE. The CDR3 spells CASSVLGTGELFF. The DNA of the CDR3 is TGTGCCAGCAGCGTACTGGGGACCGGGGAGCTGTTTTTT.

V is TRBV7-6 and J is TRBJ2-5; no clear D. V lost 2 bases, J lost 2 bases, and 12 bases lay in between. CDR1 is SGHVS and CDR2 is FNYEAQ in the germline V gene. The CDR3 sequence is 15 residues long. CDR3 coding DNA: TGTGCCAGCAGCTTACTCAAGGGCCAGCAAGAGACCCAGTACTTC. This encodes CASSLLKGQQETQYF.

This clonotype was counted many times. This chain connects TRBV20-1 to TRBJ1-1; D not certain. V was clipped by 3 bases and J by 1 base, with 12 bases between them. In germline, CDR1 is DFQATT, CDR2 SNEGSKA (reference sequence). This CDR3 has 14 amino acids. CDR3 residues: CSARVPLENTEAFF. CDR3 bases: TGCAGTGCTAGGGTGCCACTGGAGAACACTGAAGCTTTCTTT.

V is TRBV5-4 and J is TRBJ2-1, with D possibly being TRBD2 (6 bases). CDR1 is SGHNT and CDR2 is YYREEE in the germline V gene (reference sequence). This CDR3 contains 16 residues. Trimming pared 4 bases from V and 0 bases from J, leaving 14 bases between. CDR3 amino acids: CASSAGTPYSYNEQFF. CDR3 coding DNA: TGTGCCAGCAGCGCCGGGACTCCTTACTCCTACAATGAGCAGTTCTTC.

The chain uses TRBV11-3 and TRBJ2-7; no definite D call. This CDR3 is built from 15 residues. Germline-derived CDR1 and CDR2 are SGHNT and YENEEA. V lost 6 bases and J lost 5, with 20 bases in between. The CDR3 region is CASSHSPIRPHEQYF. CDR3 DNA: TGTGCCAGCAGTCATAGTCCCATCCGCCCCCACGAGCAGTACTTC.

The chain carries TRBV14 and TRBJ2-1, with D possibly matching TRBD1 (5 bases). CDR1 SGHDN and CDR2 FVKESK come from the germline V gene. The germline V and J ends were trimmed by 3 bases and 8 bases, with 17 bases remaining between them. This CDR3 contains 15 residues. CDR3 coding DNA: TGTGCCAGCAGCCACCTTCGGACACTACGCTATGAGCAGTTCTTC. Encoded protein: CASSHLRTLRYEQFF.

This clonotype was observed a single time. At one end, the junction sequence differs from germline, possibly due to a read error. V usage is TRBV19 and J usage is TRBJ1-1, with unresolved D. In germline, CDR1 is LNHDA, CDR2 SQIVND (reference sequence). This CDR3 has 14 amino acids. CDR3 region: CTSRRKGVNTEAFF. CDR3 coding DNA: TGTACCAGTAGAAGAAAGGGAGTGAACACTGAAGCTTTCTTT.

This clonotype was seen only a few times. The chain joins TRBV5-6 to TRBJ2-1; D might be TRBD2 (6 bases). Looked up from germline, CDR1 is SGHDT and CDR2 is YYEEEE. The CDR3 length is 17 residues. Trimming pared 3 bases from V and 1 base from J, leaving 17 bases between. This chain's CDR3 is CASSSLSLAGSYNEQFF. CDR3 sequence (DNA): TGTGCCAGCAGCTCGCTCAGTCTGGCGGGGTCCTACAATGAGCAGTTCTTC.

This chain uses TRBV6-2 or TRBV6-3 with TRBJ1-1, with D possibly TRBD1 on 5 matching bases. CDR1 is MNHEY and CDR2 is SVGEGT in the germline V gene. The CDR3 covers 12 residues. The ends were cut back, 6 bases at V and 9 bases at J, with 14 bases in the middle. CDR3 nucleotide sequence: TGTGCCAGCAGCCTACAGCAGGGAAAAGCTTTCTTT. Translated: CASSLQQGKAFF.

A few counts support this clonotype. This chain connects TRBV7-9 to TRBJ2-1; the match to TRBD1 covers 8 bases. V was clipped by 3 bases and J by 0 bases; unmatched bases: 7. This CDR3 is 17 amino acids long. Germline CDR1 and CDR2: SEHNR and FQNEAQ (reference sequence). CDR3 sequence (DNA): TGTGCCAGCAGCTTCGGGGGACAGGAGAGCTCCTACAATGAGCAGTTCTTC. This translates into CASSFGGQESSYNEQFF.

The chain is built from TRBV28 and TRBJ1-3; D is possibly TRBD1 (5 bases). Germline V gene data show CDR1 as MDHEN and CDR2 as SYDVKM. This CDR3 region has 14 residues. Trimming shortened V by 1 base and J by 2 bases, and 6 bases separated the two germline ends. The CDR3 sequence: CASSLLGAGNTIYF. As DNA, the CDR3 is TGTGCCAGCAGTTTATTAGGGGCTGGAAACACCATATATTTT.

This clonotype appeared a few times. This sequence joins TRBV7-9 and TRBJ2-5; 8 nucleotides match TRBD2. With V trimmed by 6 bases and J by 5 bases, 8 bases remained unmatched. The V gene's germline CDR1 is SEHNR and CDR2 FQNEAQ (reference sequence). The CDR3 loop spans 14 amino acids. CDR3 sequence: CASSYDSGMETQYF. The CDR3 nucleotides are TGTGCCAGCAGTTATGATAGCGGGATGGAGACCCAGTACTTC.

The table lists this clonotype with a few counts. CDR3 nucleotides: TGTGCCAGCAGCTCGACTAGCTCTAACGGGGAGCTGTTTTTT. Translated: CASSSTSSNGELFF. The rearrangement uses TRBV9 and TRBJ2-2; TRBD2 agrees at 7 bases. With V trimmed by 4 bases and J by 7 bases, 7 bases remained unmatched. The CDR3 spans 14 residues. Germline V gives CDR1 SGDLS, CDR2 YYNGEE.

This clonotype was observed a handful of times. This chain uses TRBV29-1 with TRBJ2-5; tentatively, D is TRBD2 (6 bases). From germline, CDR1 is SQVTM and CDR2 ANQGSEA. The CDR3 extends over 16 amino acids. V was pared by 1 base and J by 7 bases, with 22 bases between. This CDR3 reads CSVEGAKLARPGTQYF. As DNA, the CDR3 is TGCAGCGTTGAAGGTGCGAAGCTAGCGAGGCCAGGGACCCAGTACTTC.

V gene TRBV5-1 combines with J gene TRBJ2-7, with TRBD2 identical over 11 bases. This CDR3 is built from 15 residues. V was pared by 3 bases and J by 6 bases, with 8 bases of the junction left unmatched. Per the germline V gene, CDR1 is SGHRS and CDR2 is YFSETQ. The CDR3 is CASSSLSGRGSEQYF. CDR3 DNA sequence: TGCGCCAGCAGCTCCCTTAGCGGGAGGGGGAGCGAGCAGTACTTC.

The chain links TRBV20-1 to TRBJ2-5, with 8 positions matching TRBD2. Germline CDR1 DFQATT, CDR2 SNEGSKA (reference sequence). CDR3 length equals 16 residues. Unmatched junction bases numbered 7, after V lost 0 bases and J lost 1 base. The CDR3 region is CSARDRWRGVQETQYF. In DNA, the CDR3 is TGCAGTGCTAGAGATCGGTGGCGGGGGGTCCAAGAGACCCAGTACTTC.